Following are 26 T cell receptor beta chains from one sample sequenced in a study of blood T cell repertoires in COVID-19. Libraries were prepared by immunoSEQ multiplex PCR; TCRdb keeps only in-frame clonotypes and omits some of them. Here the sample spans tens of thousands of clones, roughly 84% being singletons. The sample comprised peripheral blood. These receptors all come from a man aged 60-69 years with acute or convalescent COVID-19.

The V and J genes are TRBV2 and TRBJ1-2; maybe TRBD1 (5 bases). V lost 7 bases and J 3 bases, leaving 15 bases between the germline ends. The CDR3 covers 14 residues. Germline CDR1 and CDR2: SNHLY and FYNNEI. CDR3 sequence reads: CASNEGLSYYGYTF. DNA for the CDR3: TGTGCCAGCAATGAGGGACTATCTTACTATGGCTACACCTTC.

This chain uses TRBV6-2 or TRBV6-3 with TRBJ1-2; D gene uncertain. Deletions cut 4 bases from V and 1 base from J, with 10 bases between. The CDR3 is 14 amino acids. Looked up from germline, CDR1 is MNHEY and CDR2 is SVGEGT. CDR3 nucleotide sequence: TGTGCCAGCAGTTTTCCAGCGAGTAACTATGGCTACACCTTC. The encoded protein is CASSFPASNYGYTF.

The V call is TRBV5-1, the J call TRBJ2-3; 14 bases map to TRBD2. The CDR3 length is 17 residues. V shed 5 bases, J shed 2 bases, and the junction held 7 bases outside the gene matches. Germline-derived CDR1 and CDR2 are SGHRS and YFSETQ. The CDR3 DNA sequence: TGCGCCAGCAGGGGGGGACTAGCGGGGGCCCCCACAGATACGCAGTATTTT. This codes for CASRGGLAGAPTDTQYF.

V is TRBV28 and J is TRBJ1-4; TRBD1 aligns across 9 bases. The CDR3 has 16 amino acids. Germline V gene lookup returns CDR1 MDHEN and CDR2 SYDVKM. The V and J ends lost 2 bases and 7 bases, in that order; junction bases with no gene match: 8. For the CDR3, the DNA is TGTGCCAGCAGTTTACCCCCGGGGACAGGGATTGAAAAACTGTTTTTT. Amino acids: CASSLPPGTGIEKLFF.

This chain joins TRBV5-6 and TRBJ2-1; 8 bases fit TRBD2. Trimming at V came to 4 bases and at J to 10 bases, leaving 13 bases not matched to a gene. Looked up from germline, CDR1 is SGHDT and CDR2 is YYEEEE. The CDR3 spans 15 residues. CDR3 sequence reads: CASSRTGAGGREQFF. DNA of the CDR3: TGTGCCAGCAGCCGGACGGGTGCGGGGGGCAGGGAGCAGTTCTTC.

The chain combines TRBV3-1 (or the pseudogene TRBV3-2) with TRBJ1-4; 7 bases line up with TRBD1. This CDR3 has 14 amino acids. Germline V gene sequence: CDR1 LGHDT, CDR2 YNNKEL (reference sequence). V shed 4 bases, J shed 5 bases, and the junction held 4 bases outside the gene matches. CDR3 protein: CASSPMTGNEKLFF. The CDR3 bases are TGTGCCAGCAGCCCTATGACAGGGAATGAAAAACTGTTTTTT.

CDR3 protein: CASSRTGGRWETQYF. The CDR3 nucleotides read TGTGCCAGCAGCCGCACCGGGGGGCGCTGGGAGACCCAGTACTTC. The V gene is TRBV28, the J gene TRBJ2-5, with a possible D match to TRBD2 (7 bases). The CDR3 is 15 amino acids. The germline V and J ends were trimmed by 6 bases and 5 bases, with 19 bases remaining between them. Per germline, CDR1 MDHEN and CDR2 SYDVKM.

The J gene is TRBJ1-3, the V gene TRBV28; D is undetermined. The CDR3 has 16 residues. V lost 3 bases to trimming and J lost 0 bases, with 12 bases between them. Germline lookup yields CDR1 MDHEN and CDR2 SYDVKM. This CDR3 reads CASSFTDTYSGNTIYF. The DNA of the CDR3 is TGTGCCAGCAGTTTTACAGATACTTACTCTGGAAACACCATATATTTT.

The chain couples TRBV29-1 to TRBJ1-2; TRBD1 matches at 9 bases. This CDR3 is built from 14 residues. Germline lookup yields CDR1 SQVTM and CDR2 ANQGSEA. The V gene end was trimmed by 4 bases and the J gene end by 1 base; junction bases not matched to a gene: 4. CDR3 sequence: CSVARTGVNYGYTF. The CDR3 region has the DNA TGCAGCGTTGCGAGGACAGGGGTTAACTATGGCTACACCTTC.

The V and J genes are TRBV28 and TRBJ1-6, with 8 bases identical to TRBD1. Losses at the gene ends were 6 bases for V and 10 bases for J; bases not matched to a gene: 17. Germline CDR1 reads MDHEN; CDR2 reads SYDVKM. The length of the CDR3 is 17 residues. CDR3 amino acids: CASRGRTGNPWRSPLHF. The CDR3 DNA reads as TGTGCCAGCAGAGGACGGACAGGGAACCCCTGGAGATCACCCCTCCACTTT.

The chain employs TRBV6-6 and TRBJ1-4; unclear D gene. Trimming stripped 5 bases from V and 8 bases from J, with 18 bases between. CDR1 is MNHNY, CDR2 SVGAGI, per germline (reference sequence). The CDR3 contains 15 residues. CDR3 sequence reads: CASSALLGRAEKLFF. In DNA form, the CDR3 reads TGTGCCAGCAGTGCGCTTTTAGGGAGGGCCGAAAAACTGTTTTTT.

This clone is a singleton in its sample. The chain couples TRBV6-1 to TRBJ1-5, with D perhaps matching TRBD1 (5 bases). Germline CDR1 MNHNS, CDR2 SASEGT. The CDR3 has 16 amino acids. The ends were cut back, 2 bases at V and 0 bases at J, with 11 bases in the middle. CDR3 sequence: CASSELQAYSNQPQHF. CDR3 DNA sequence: TGTGCCAGCAGTGAATTACAGGCCTATAGCAATCAGCCCCAGCATTTT.

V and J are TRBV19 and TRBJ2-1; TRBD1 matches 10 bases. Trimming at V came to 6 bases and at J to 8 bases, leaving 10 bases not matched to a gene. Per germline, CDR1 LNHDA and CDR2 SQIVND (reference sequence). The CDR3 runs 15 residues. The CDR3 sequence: CASSYQGQGFHEQFF. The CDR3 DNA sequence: TGTGCCAGTAGCTACCAGGGACAGGGGTTCCATGAGCAGTTCTTC.

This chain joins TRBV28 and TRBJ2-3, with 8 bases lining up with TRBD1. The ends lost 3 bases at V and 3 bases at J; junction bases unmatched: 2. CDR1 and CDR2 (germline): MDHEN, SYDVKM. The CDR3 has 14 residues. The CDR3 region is CASSLDRATDTQYF. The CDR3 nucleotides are TGTGCCAGCAGTTTGGACAGGGCAACAGATACGCAGTATTTT.

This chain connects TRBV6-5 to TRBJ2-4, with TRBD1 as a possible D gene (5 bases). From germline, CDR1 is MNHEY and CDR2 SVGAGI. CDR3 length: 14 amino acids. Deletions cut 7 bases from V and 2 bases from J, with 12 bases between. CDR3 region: CASTREKSKNIQYF. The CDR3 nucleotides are TGTGCCAGCACCAGGGAAAAGTCCAAAAACATTCAGTACTTC.

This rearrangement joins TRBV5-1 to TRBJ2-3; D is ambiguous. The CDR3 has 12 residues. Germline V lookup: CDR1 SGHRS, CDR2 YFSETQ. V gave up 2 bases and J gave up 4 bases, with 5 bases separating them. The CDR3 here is CASSFGSDTQYF. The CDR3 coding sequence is TGCGCCAGCAGCTTCGGGTCAGATACGCAGTATTTT.

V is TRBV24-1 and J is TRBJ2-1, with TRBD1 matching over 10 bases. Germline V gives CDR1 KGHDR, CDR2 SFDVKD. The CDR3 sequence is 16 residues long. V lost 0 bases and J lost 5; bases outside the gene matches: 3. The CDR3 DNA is TGTGCCACCAGTGATTTGGGGACAGGGGACGACAATGAGCAGTTCTTC. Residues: CATSDLGTGDDNEQFF.

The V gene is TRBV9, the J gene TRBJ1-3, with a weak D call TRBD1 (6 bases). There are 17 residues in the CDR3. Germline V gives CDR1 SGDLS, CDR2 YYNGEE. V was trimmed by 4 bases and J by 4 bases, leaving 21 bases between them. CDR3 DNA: TGTGCCAGCAGCTTAAGGGACATCTACGTCTCCGGAAACACCATATATTTT. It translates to CASSLRDIYVSGNTIYF.

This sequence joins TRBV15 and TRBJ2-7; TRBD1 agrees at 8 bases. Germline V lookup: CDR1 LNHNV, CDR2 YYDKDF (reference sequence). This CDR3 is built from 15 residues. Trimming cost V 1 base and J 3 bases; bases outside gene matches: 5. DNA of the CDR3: TGTGCCACCAGCAGAGGACCCGGGACAGGCTACGAGCAGTACTTC. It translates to CATSRGPGTGYEQYF.

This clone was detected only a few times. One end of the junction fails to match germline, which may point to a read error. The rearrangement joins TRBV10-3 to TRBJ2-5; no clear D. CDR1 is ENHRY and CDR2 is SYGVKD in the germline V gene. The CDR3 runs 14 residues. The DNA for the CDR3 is TGTGCCATCAGAGAGTGGGCAGGTCAAGAGACCCAGTACTTC. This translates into CAIREWAGQETQYF.

CDR3 nucleotide sequence: TGTGCCAGCAGCCGGGGGGGGCTGGGGGAAAAACTGTTTTTT. Encoded protein: CASSRGGLGEKLFF. The V call is TRBV7-8, the J call TRBJ1-4, with a weak D call TRBD1 (6 bases). V dropped 5 bases and J dropped 8 bases, with 15 bases sitting between them. The CDR3 spans 14 residues. Germline values: CDR1 SGHVS, CDR2 FQNEAQ.

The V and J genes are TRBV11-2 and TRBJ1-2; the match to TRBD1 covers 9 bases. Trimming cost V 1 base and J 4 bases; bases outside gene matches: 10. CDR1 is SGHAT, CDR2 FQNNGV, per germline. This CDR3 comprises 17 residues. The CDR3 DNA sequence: TGTGCCAGCAGCTTAGTCTTTTCCGGGACAGGGACCTATGGCTACACCTTC. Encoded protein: CASSLVFSGTGTYGYTF.

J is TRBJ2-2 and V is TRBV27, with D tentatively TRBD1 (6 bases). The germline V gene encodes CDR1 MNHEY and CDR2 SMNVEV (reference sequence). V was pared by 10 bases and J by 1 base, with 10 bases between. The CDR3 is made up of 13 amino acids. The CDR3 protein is CATRGQNTGELFF. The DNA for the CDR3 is TGTGCCACTAGGGGACAGAACACCGGGGAGCTGTTTTTT.

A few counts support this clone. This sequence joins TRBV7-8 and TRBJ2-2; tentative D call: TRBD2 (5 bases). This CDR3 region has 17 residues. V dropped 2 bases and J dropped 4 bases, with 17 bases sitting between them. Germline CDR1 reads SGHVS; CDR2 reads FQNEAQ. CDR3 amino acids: CASSLSGPRIPTGELFF. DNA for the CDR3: TGTGCCAGCAGCTTAAGCGGACCCCGAATACCCACCGGGGAGCTGTTTTTT. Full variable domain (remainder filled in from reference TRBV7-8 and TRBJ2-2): GAGVSQSPRYKVAKRGQDVALRCDPISGHVSLFWYQQALGQGPEFLTYFQNEAQLDKSGLPSDRFFAERPEGSVSTLKIQRTQQEDSAVYLCASSLSGPRIPTGELFFGEGSRLTVL.

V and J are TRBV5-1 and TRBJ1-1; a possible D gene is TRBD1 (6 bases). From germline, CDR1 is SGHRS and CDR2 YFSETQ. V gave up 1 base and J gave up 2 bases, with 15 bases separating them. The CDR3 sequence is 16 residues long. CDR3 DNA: TGCGCCAGCAGCTTGAGCTTGGCGGGGGGCAACACTGAAGCTTTCTTT. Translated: CASSLSLAGGNTEAFF.

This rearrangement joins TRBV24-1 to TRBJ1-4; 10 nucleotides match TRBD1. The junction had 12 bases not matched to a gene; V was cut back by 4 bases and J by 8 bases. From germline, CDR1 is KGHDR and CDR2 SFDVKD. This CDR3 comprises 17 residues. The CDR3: CATSETAPGQGREKLFF. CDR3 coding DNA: TGTGCCACCAGTGAAACTGCTCCGGGACAGGGGAGAGAAAAACTGTTTTTT.